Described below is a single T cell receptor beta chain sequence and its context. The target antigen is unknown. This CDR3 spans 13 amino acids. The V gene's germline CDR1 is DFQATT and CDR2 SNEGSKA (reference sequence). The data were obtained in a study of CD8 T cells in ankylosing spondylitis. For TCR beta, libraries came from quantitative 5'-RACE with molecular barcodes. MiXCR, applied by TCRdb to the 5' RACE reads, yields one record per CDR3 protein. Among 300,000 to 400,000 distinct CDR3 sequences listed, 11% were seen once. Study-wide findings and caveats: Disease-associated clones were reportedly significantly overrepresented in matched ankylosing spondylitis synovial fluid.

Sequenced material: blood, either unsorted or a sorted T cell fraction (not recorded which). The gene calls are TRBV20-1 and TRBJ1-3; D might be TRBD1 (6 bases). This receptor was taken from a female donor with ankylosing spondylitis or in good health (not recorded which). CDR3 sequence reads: CSAEQGSGNTIYF. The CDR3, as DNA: TGCAGCGCAGAACAGGGTTCTGGAAACACCATATATTTT.